The 18 T cell receptor beta chains listed next were all sequenced from one sample in a study of blood T cell repertoires in COVID-19. Sequencing was performed with immunoSEQ multiplex PCR; in TCRdb, only in-frame clones are kept and a portion is missing. The top ten clones hold roughly 2% of a sample with a few hundred thousand clones, about 85% of them seen once. Sequenced sample: peripheral blood. These receptors all stem from a man aged 25 to 40 who had recovered from COVID-19.

In this sample, this clone turned up many times. This chain joins TRBV19 and TRBJ2-7; D is ambiguous. There are 14 residues in the CDR3. Trimming took off 1 base at V and 2 bases at J, with 9 bases between the two ends. Per germline, CDR1 LNHDA and CDR2 SQIVND (reference sequence). The CDR3, as DNA: TGTGCCAGTAGTATAGGACTGACCACCTACGAGCAGTACTTC. Amino acid sequence: CASSIGLTTYEQYF.

This clone was recorded once. This rearrangement joins TRBV5-1 to TRBJ2-5, with 13 nucleotides matching TRBD2. Germline V gives CDR1 SGHRS, CDR2 YFSETQ. The CDR3 runs to 15 residues. With 5 bases clipped from V and 2 bases from J, the junction kept 3 bases outside the gene matches. CDR3 nucleotides: TGCGCCAGCAGTCAACTAGCGGGGGGGCAAGAGACCCAGTACTTC. Its translation is CASSQLAGGQETQYF.

This chain connects TRBV10-2 to TRBJ1-1; D call uncertain. The germline V and J ends were trimmed by 2 bases and 0 bases, with 7 bases remaining between them. CDR1 is WSHSY and CDR2 is SAAADI in the germline V gene. There are 14 residues in the CDR3. The CDR3 is CASSEPVMNTEAFF. The DNA for the CDR3 is TGCGCCAGCAGTGAGCCCGTAATGAACACTGAAGCTTTCTTT.

This rearrangement joins TRBV7-9 to TRBJ2-2; possibly TRBD1 for D (5 bases). The germline V gene has CDR1 SEHNR and CDR2 FQNEAQ (reference sequence). Trimming pared 7 bases from V and 0 bases from J, leaving 9 bases between. This CDR3 region has 14 residues. CDR3 nucleotides: TGTGCCAGCACACAGGCCGCGAACACCGGGGAGCTGTTTTTT. As protein: CASTQAANTGELFF.

The V and J genes are TRBV18 and TRBJ1-1, with TRBD1 identical over 7 bases. J gave up 0 bases and V 3 bases, and 4 bases lay outside the gene matches. The germline gives CDR1 KGHSH, CDR2 LQKENI. The CDR3 is 15 amino acids. The CDR3, as DNA: TGTGCCAGCTCACCGATGACAGGGTTGAACACTGAAGCTTTCTTT. Its translation is CASSPMTGLNTEAFF.

V and J are TRBV7-8 and TRBJ2-3, with 11 bases matching TRBD2. This CDR3 has 14 amino acids. V gave up 6 bases and J gave up 5 bases; unmatched junction bases: 4. Germline V gives CDR1 SGHVS, CDR2 FQNEAQ. CDR3 loop: CASRLAGGLDTQYF. The CDR3 DNA sequence: TGTGCCAGCAGGCTAGCGGGGGGCTTAGATACGCAGTATTTT. The full variable domain, in which reference TRBV7-8 and TRBJ2-3 provide the parts outside the CDR3, is GAGVSQSPRYKVAKRGQDVALRCDPISGHVSLFWYQQALGQGPEFLTYFQNEAQLDKSGLPSDRFFAERPEGSVSTLKIQRTQQEDSAVYLCASRLAGGLDTQYFGPGTRLTVL.

The chain joins TRBV15 to TRBJ2-2, with D maybe TRBD2 (5 bases). This CDR3 has 16 residues. Trimming left V 0 bases short and J 4 bases short, with 12 bases between. The germline CDR1 and CDR2 sequences are LNHNV and YYDKDF (reference sequence). The CDR3 DNA is TGTGCCACCAGCAGAGATATCGGGGTGAGCACCGGGGAGCTGTTTTTT. It yields the protein CATSRDIGVSTGELFF. Supplemented by reference TRBV15 and TRBJ2-2, the full variable domain reads DAMVIQNPRYQVTQFGKPVTLSCSQTLNHNVMYWYQQKSSQAPKLLFHYYDKDFNNEADTPDNFQSRRPNTSFCFLDIRSPGLGDTAMYLCATSRDIGVSTGELFFGEGSRLTVL.

J is TRBJ1-2 and V is TRBV5-6; no clear D gene. This CDR3 spans 14 amino acids. Trimming left V 0 bases short and J 4 bases short, with 10 bases between. The germline CDR1 and CDR2 sequences are SGHDT and YYEEEE. The CDR3 sequence is CASSLVPSGYGYTF. The CDR3 coding sequence is TGTGCCAGCAGCTTGGTCCCCTCAGGCTATGGCTACACCTTC.

This clone was picked up one time. This chain uses TRBV20-1 with TRBJ2-4, with D unresolved. The CDR3 covers 13 residues. The germline gives CDR1 DFQATT, CDR2 SNEGSKA (reference sequence). Deletions cut 3 bases from V and 0 bases from J, with 6 bases between. In nucleotides, the CDR3 is TGCAGTGCTAGTTCTCTAGCCAAAAACATTCAGTACTTC. Protein: CSASSLAKNIQYF.

The rearrangement links TRBV4-1 to TRBJ2-2, with D possibly being TRBD2 (5 bases). The germline V gene has CDR1 MGHRA and CDR2 YSYEKL. V gave up 1 base and J gave up 6 bases, with 9 bases separating them. CDR3 length equals 14 residues. The DNA of the CDR3 is TGCGCCAGCAGCCAAGTACAGAGGGCCGGGGAGCTGTTTTTT. This codes for CASSQVQRAGELFF.

This clone came up a few times. V and J are TRBV6-5 and TRBJ1-1, with TRBD1 identical over 8 bases. This CDR3 contains 16 residues. Germline trimming cut 1 base from V and 1 base from J; bases unmatched to any gene: 5. Germline lookup yields CDR1 MNHEY and CDR2 SVGAGI. The CDR3 bases are TGTGCCAGCAGTTACTTGACCAGGGGGCCGAACACTGAAGCTTTCTTT. Encoded protein: CASSYLTRGPNTEAFF.

This clone came up a few times. The V gene is TRBV5-6, the J gene TRBJ1-6, with 7 bases matching TRBD1. The germline V gene has CDR1 SGHDT and CDR2 YYEEEE. The junction had 8 bases not matched to a gene; V was cut back by 4 bases and J by 7 bases. This CDR3 is 15 amino acids long. The CDR3 sequence is CASSLYRGANSPLHF. The DNA of the CDR3 is TGTGCCAGCAGCCTGTACAGGGGCGCCAATTCACCCCTCCACTTT.

The chain recombines TRBV5-1 with TRBJ2-1, with D possibly TRBD2 on 6 matching bases. In germline, CDR1 is SGHRS, CDR2 YFSETQ. The CDR3 loop spans 13 amino acids. Trimming took off 0 bases at V and 7 bases at J, with 8 bases between the two ends. This CDR3 reads CASSLVGRNEQFF. The CDR3 coding sequence is TGCGCCAGCAGCTTGGTTGGGAGGAATGAGCAGTTCTTC. The variable domain in full, with the rest retrieved from reference TRBV5-1 and TRBJ2-1, is KAGVTQTPRYLIKTRGQQVTLSCSPISGHRSVSWYQQTPGQGLQFLFEYFSETQRNKGNFPGRFSGRQFSNSRSEMNVSTLELGDSALYLCASSLVGRNEQFFGPGTRLTVL.

The J gene is TRBJ1-1, the V gene TRBV11-2, with 9 bases lining up with TRBD1. Trimming cost V 2 bases and J 4 bases; bases outside gene matches: 8. Germline assignment: CDR1 SGHAT and CDR2 FQNNGV. This CDR3 spans 16 amino acids. This chain's CDR3 is CASSLPTGGTPTEAFF. CDR3 in DNA: TGTGCCAGCAGCTTACCGACAGGGGGTACCCCCACTGAAGCTTTCTTT.

CDR3 in DNA: TGTGCCAGCAGCCGAGGACAGGGGTGGAACACTGAAGCTTTCTTT. It encodes CASSRGQGWNTEAFF. The chain carries TRBV5-5 and TRBJ1-1; TRBD1 agrees at 9 bases. J was trimmed by 1 base and V by 4 bases; bases with no gene match: 5. Germline CDR1 and CDR2: SGHKS and YYEKEE (reference sequence). There are 15 residues in the CDR3.

The chain has TRBV6-5 and TRBJ1-1, with TRBD1 identical over 7 bases. Germline assignment: CDR1 MNHEY and CDR2 SVGAGI. This CDR3 comprises 14 residues. V was pared by 5 bases and J by 6 bases, with 9 bases of the junction left unmatched. CDR3 region: CASSRDSFLAEAFF. As DNA, the CDR3 is TGTGCCAGCAGTAGGGACAGCTTTTTGGCTGAAGCTTTCTTT.

The V gene is TRBV5-1, the J gene TRBJ2-3, with D unclear. Trimming took 0 bases from V and 0 from J, leaving 11 bases between them. The CDR3 runs to 16 residues. The germline gives CDR1 SGHRS, CDR2 YFSETQ. The CDR3 sequence: CASSLGSSDSTDTQYF. As DNA, the CDR3 is TGCGCCAGCAGCTTGGGGTCTAGTGATAGCACAGATACGCAGTATTTT. Filled out from reference TRBV5-1 and TRBJ2-3, the complete variable domain reads KAGVTQTPRYLIKTRGQQVTLSCSPISGHRSVSWYQQTPGQGLQFLFEYFSETQRNKGNFPGRFSGRQFSNSRSEMNVSTLELGDSALYLCASSLGSSDSTDTQYFGPGTRLTVL.

The chain links TRBV7-2 to TRBJ2-1; D possibly corresponds to TRBD2 (6 bases). V was pared by 5 bases and J by 10 bases, with 15 bases between. Germline CDR1 and CDR2: SGHTA and FQGNSA. There are 13 residues in the CDR3. The CDR3 DNA follows: TGTGCCAGCAGCCCTCCGGGACTTGGAGAGCAGTTCTTC. Protein: CASSPPGLGEQFF.